This T cell receptor (beta chain) was retrieved from a study of identifying expanded T cells in peripheral blood. Only in-frame clones appear in the TCRdb table, and some are missing; sequencing was by immunoSEQ multiplex PCR. The data contain around 100,000 clones, around 90% of them seen just once; the ten biggest clones take up 5.5% to 6.5%. With respect to this clone: Its cognate antigen is unknown.

The CDR3 contains 15 residues. The germline V and J ends were trimmed by 5 bases and 6 bases, with 17 bases remaining between them. Germline CDR1 and CDR2: LNHDA and SQIVND (reference sequence). No infections or other immune events were documented during collection. General study findings and limits: Across healthy donors, higher total template counts meant significantly greater approximately 2-week count variance.

Sample: blood. This sequence was found in a person between 18 and 75 years old in good health. The chain recombines TRBV19 with TRBJ1-5; D ambiguous. The CDR3 loop is CASSGHPSYGQPQHF. The CDR3 DNA sequence: TGTGCCAGTAGTGGGCATCCTAGTTACGGTCAGCCCCAGCATTTT.